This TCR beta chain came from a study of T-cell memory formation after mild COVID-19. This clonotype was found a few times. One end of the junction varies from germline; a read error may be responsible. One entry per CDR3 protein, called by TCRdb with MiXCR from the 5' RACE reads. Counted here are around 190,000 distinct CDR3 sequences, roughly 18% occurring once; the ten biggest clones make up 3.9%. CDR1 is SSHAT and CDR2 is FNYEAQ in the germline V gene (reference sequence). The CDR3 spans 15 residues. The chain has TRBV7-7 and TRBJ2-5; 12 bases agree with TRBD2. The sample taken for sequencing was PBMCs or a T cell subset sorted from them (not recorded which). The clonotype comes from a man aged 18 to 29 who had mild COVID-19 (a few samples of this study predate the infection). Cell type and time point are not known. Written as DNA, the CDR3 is TGTGCTAGCAGCGCGGGACTAGCGGGCGCAGAGACCCAGTACTTC. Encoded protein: CASSAGLAGAETQYF.